A single sample gave rise to the 21 T cell receptor beta chains below, sequenced in a study of CD8+CD57+ T cells in acquired aplastic anemia. Investigators profiled TCR beta VDJ and CDR3 from genomic DNA template. TCRdb itself ran the reads through MiXCR, one entry per CDR3 protein. Of about 220,000 distinct CDR3 sequences listed, roughly 35% were seen once; the top ten hold approximately 1.2%. Material: sorted CD4+, CD8+, or CD8+CD57+ T cells (not recorded which) from PBMCs. The origin of the receptors is a human donor in good health, serving as a control.

With respect to this clonotype: An end of the junction does not agree with germline; a read error may underlie this. The chain is built from TRBV7-8 and TRBJ2-7; tentative D call: TRBD2 (5 bases). CDR3 length: 15 amino acids. Looked up from germline, CDR1 is SGHVS and CDR2 is FQNEAQ. DNA for the CDR3: TGTGCCAGCGGCTTAACCAGCGGTGGGTTCTACGAGCAGTACTTC. This encodes CASGLTSGGFYEQYF. Complete variable domain (other parts from reference TRBV7-8 and TRBJ2-7): GAGVSQSPRYKVAKRGQDVALRCDPISGHVSLFWYQQALGQGPEFLTYFQNEAQLDKSGLPSDRFFAERPEGSVSTLKIQRTQQEDSAVYLCASGLTSGGFYEQYFGPGTRLTVT.

This clonotype has a count of ten or more. J is TRBJ2-7 and V is TRBV5-1; D unresolved. CDR1 is SGHRS, CDR2 YFSETQ, per germline. The CDR3 loop spans 14 amino acids. Trimming removed 0 bases at V and 2 bases at J, with 9 bases between. The chain's CDR3 is CASSLAGQAYEQYF. As DNA, the CDR3 is TGCGCCAGCAGCTTGGCCGGGCAGGCCTACGAGCAGTACTTC.

The gene calls are TRBV5-1 and TRBJ2-3; 11 positions agree with TRBD2. The V gene end was trimmed by 2 bases and the J gene end by 6 bases; junction bases not matched to a gene: 5. Germline V CDR1 and CDR2: SGHRS, YFSETQ. The CDR3 has 15 amino acids. The CDR3 reads CASSFLAGGGDTQYF. The CDR3 DNA reads as TGCGCCAGCAGCTTTCTAGCGGGGGGTGGTGATACGCAGTATTTT.

This clonotype was seen many times. J is TRBJ2-7 and V is TRBV7-6; 8 nucleotides line up with TRBD1. The germline V gene encodes CDR1 SGHVS and CDR2 FNYEAQ. This CDR3 contains 12 residues. J gave up 9 bases and V 4 bases, and 5 bases lay outside the gene matches. CDR3 DNA: TGTGCCAGCAGCTCCGGACAGGGACGGCAGTACTTC. As protein: CASSSGQGRQYF.

This clonotype was observed at least ten times. The rearrangement joins TRBV19 to TRBJ2-7; 7 bases agree with TRBD2. Germline CDR1 is LNHDA and CDR2 is SQIVND (reference sequence). This CDR3 is 15 amino acids long. V shed 3 bases, J shed 0 bases, and the junction held 5 bases outside the gene matches. The CDR3 sequence: CASSIKVAGSYEQYF. The CDR3 DNA reads as TGTGCCAGTAGTATTAAGGTAGCGGGCTCCTACGAGCAGTACTTC.

The chain carries TRBV10-3 and TRBJ2-5, with D possibly TRBD2 on 5 matching bases. Trimming removed 6 bases from V and 5 bases from J, with 13 bases in between. The CDR3 extends over 13 amino acids. Looked up from germline, CDR1 is ENHRY and CDR2 is SYGVKD. The CDR3 sequence is CAISNRGLETQYF. The CDR3 region has the DNA TGTGCCATCAGCAACCGGGGTTTGGAGACCCAGTACTTC.

This rearrangement joins TRBV7-3 to TRBJ1-1, with D possibly being TRBD1 (6 bases). The V and J ends lost 3 bases and 2 bases respectively, with 10 bases between them. Germline CDR1 is SGHTA and CDR2 is FQGTGA. CDR3 length: 14 residues. The CDR3 loop is CASSFGQFNTEAFF. The CDR3 DNA sequence: TGTGCCAGCAGCTTTGGACAGTTCAACACTGAAGCTTTCTTT.

This clonotype was seen a few times. The V call is TRBV20-1, the J call TRBJ1-4, with a weak D call TRBD1 (5 bases). The CDR3 totals 16 residues. Germline V CDR1 and CDR2: DFQATT, SNEGSKA (reference sequence). Trimming removed 0 bases from V and 5 bases from J, with 16 bases in between. The CDR3 loop is CSARDFRAAGNEKLFF. The CDR3 DNA reads as TGCAGTGCTAGAGATTTTCGGGCGGCAGGGAATGAAAAACTGTTTTTT.

The chain combines TRBV12-3 or TRBV12-4 with TRBJ1-1; perhaps TRBD1 as D (6 bases). V was clipped by 5 bases and J by 0 bases, with 16 bases between them. This CDR3 spans 16 amino acids. The chain's CDR3 is CASSETGLSVNTEAFF. DNA for the CDR3: TGTGCCAGCAGTGAAACAGGGTTGTCGGTGAACACTGAAGCTTTCTTT.

Regarding this clonotype: A read error is possible here, since a much larger clone lies one base away. CDR3 bases: TGTGCCATCAGTGAAGGGGGGGCCAAAAACATTCAGTACTTC. It yields the protein CAISEGGAKNIQYF. The V call is TRBV2, the J call TRBJ2-4; the D call may be TRBD1 or TRBD2 (6 bases each). Germline-derived CDR1 and CDR2 are SNHLY and FYNNEI. This CDR3 has 14 residues.

This clonotype was counted ten times or more. The J gene is TRBJ2-2, the V gene TRBV20-1, with D unclear. Germline V lookup: CDR1 DFQATT, CDR2 SNEGSKA (reference sequence). V was shortened by 2 bases and J by 3 bases, with 4 bases between the two germline ends. This CDR3 has 12 residues. As DNA, the CDR3 is TGCAGTGCTAGACGGTACACCGGGGAGCTGTTTTTT. It codes for CSARRYTGELFF.

This clonotype was observed many times. This chain connects TRBV2 to TRBJ2-5, with a tentative D call TRBD2 (5 bases). Germline CDR1 reads SNHLY; CDR2 reads FYNNEI. Trimming stripped 1 base from V and 5 bases from J, with 11 bases between. This CDR3 is 14 amino acids long. This CDR3 is CASSEGGREETQYF. CDR3 in DNA: TGTGCCAGCAGTGAAGGTGGGAGAGAGGAGACCCAGTACTTC. Based on the CDR3 plus reference TRBV2 and TRBJ2-5, the full variable domain is EPEVTQTPSHQVTQMGQEVILRCVPISNHLYFYWYRQILGQKVEFLVSFYNNEISEKSEIFDDQFSVERPDGSNFTLKIRSTKLEDSAMYFCASSEGGREETQYFGPGTRLLVL.

The gene calls are TRBV19 and TRBJ2-1; D is possibly TRBD1 (7 bases). CDR1 and CDR2 from the germline V gene are LNHDA and SQIVND (reference sequence). Trimming cost V 6 bases and J 7 bases, with 19 bases left between them. This CDR3 is 15 amino acids long. The CDR3 region is CASSLQGRGPNEQFF. The CDR3 DNA reads as TGTGCCAGTAGCCTACAGGGGCGGGGTCCTAATGAGCAGTTCTTC.

The V call is TRBV7-9, the J call TRBJ1-2; D ambiguous. Trimming pared 1 base from V and 8 bases from J, leaving 5 bases between. The V gene's germline CDR1 is SEHNR and CDR2 FQNEAQ (reference sequence). This CDR3 spans 11 amino acids. The CDR3 reads CASSLEEGYTF. The CDR3 DNA sequence: TGTGCCAGCAGCTTAGAAGAGGGCTACACCTTC.

The rearrangement uses TRBV10-3 and TRBJ2-7; D is unresolved. CDR1 and CDR2 from the germline V gene are ENHRY and SYGVKD. The length of the CDR3 is 16 residues. The V end was cut by 0 bases, the J end by 2 bases, with 14 bases between. The DNA for the CDR3 is TGTGCCATCAGTGAGTCGGGAACAGTACCCACCTACGAGCAGTACTTC. It specifies CAISESGTVPTYEQYF.

This clonotype came up many times. The rearrangement uses TRBV10-3 and TRBJ2-5; 9 bases agree with TRBD2. Looked up from germline, CDR1 is ENHRY and CDR2 is SYGVKD. CDR3 length equals 15 residues. V shed 4 bases and J 4 bases; nucleotides not matched to a gene: 7. The CDR3 DNA reads as TGTGCCATCAGTGGGAGGACTAGCGCCCCAGAGACCCAGTACTTC. Protein product: CAISGRTSAPETQYF.

V is TRBV25-1 and J is TRBJ2-5; 7 nucleotides line up with TRBD1. This CDR3 is built from 15 residues. J was trimmed by 2 bases and V by 6 bases; bases with no gene match: 9. CDR1 is MGHDK and CDR2 is SYGVNS in the germline V gene. CDR3 DNA sequence: TGTGCCAGCAGATTCCTACCAGGGGGTCAAGAGACCCAGTACTTC. This encodes CASRFLPGGQETQYF.

Comment on this clonotype: This clone may be a read error of a much larger clone one base away. V is TRBV20-1 and J is TRBJ2-1; D possibly uses TRBD1 or TRBD2 (6 bases each). Trimming removed 4 bases at V and 7 bases at J, with 20 bases between. The CDR3 is 15 amino acids. The V gene's germline CDR1 is DFQATT and CDR2 SNEGSKA (reference sequence). Here the CDR3 DNA reads TGCAGTGCTAACCCTCCGGGGGCGAATAGAAATGAGCAGTTCTTC. Protein sequence: CSANPPGANRNEQFF.

This clonotype was picked up many times. The chain combines TRBV2 with TRBJ1-6, with unresolved D. The CDR3 is 12 residues long. Trimming took 8 bases from V and 8 from J, leaving 10 bases between them. Germline V lookup: CDR1 SNHLY, CDR2 FYNNEI. Here the CDR3 DNA reads TGTGCCAGCCAAGCGGAGTATTCACCCCTCCACTTT. Encoded protein: CASQAEYSPLHF.

The rearrangement links TRBV2 to TRBJ2-1; maybe TRBD1 (6 bases). The CDR3 consists of 14 residues. Between the trimmed V and J ends, which lost 8 bases and 4 bases, there was a span of 15 bases. Germline V gene data show CDR1 as SNHLY and CDR2 as FYNNEI. The CDR3: CASSPRQEYNEQFF. DNA for the CDR3: TGTGCCAGCTCACCCCGACAGGAATACAATGAGCAGTTCTTC.

Of note for this clonotype: This may arise from a read error, as a much more abundant clone is one base away. CDR3 bases: TGCGCCAGCAGCTTGGGTTCCGAAACCGATGGCCACACCTTC. This translates into CASSLGSETDGHTF. The chain recombines TRBV5-1 with TRBJ1-2; D not certain. In germline, CDR1 is SGHRS, CDR2 YFSETQ. The CDR3 covers 14 residues.